This T cell receptor (beta chain) comes out of a study of OX40 agonist ivuxolimab in advanced cancers. This CDR3 has 13 residues. Germline V gene data show CDR1 as SGHKS and CDR2 as YYEKEE (reference sequence). The ends were cut back, 0 bases at V and 5 bases at J, with 8 bases in the middle. Sequencing used immunoSEQ multiplex PCR; TCRdb keeps in-frame clones, though not all of them. This table has 77,000 or so clones, approximately 85% appearing once. J is TRBJ2-5 and V is TRBV5-5; D tentatively reads TRBD1 or TRBD2 (5 bases each). Sequencing was performed on CD4+ or CD8+ T cells sorted from blood, taken in a trial of the OX40 agonist ivuxolimab. The TCR was taken from an adult with an advanced solid tumor such as melanoma, head and neck, liver or kidney cancer. The DNA for the CDR3 is TGTGCCAGCAGCTTGGGGGGGATGGAGACCCAGTACTTC. Its protein is CASSLGGMETQYF.